This passage covers 30 T cell receptor beta chains from one sample sequenced in a study of CD8 T cells in ankylosing spondylitis. Findings of the study overall: Apparently characteristic of ankylosing spondylitis blood was a TCR beta motif (roughly eight highly homologous variants).

TCRdb called the 5' RACE reads again in MiXCR, with one record for every CDR3 protein. The table lists hundreds of thousands of distinct CDR3 sequences, over 9.5% of them singletons. What these receptors recognize is not known. Sequenced sample: blood, either unsorted or a sorted T cell fraction (not recorded which). All receptors derive from a male donor with ankylosing spondylitis.

The V and J genes are TRBV7-2 and TRBJ2-5, with unresolved D. Germline-derived CDR1 and CDR2 are SGHTA and FQGNSA. V lost 7 bases and J 3 bases, leaving 6 bases between the germline ends. This CDR3 is 11 amino acids long. The CDR3 reads CASTPEETQYF. The DNA of the CDR3 is TGTGCCAGCACCCCCGAAGAGACCCAGTACTTC.

This clonotype was seen more than once but under ten times. This sequence joins TRBV28 and TRBJ1-2; D not resolved. Germline loops: CDR1 MDHEN, CDR2 SYDVKM. There are 14 residues in the CDR3. V lost 5 bases and J 4 bases, leaving 14 bases between the germline ends. As DNA, the CDR3 is TGTGCCAGCAGTGCCGAGTTGGGATCCTATGGCTACACCTTC. Translating it yields CASSAELGSYGYTF.

There are a few counts of this clonotype. This rearrangement joins TRBV5-1 to TRBJ2-7, with TRBD2 identical over 9 bases. The trim removed 5 bases at V and 0 bases at J, leaving 6 bases unmatched. Germline V gene lookup returns CDR1 SGHRS and CDR2 YFSETQ. CDR3 length equals 15 residues. CDR3 sequence: CASRPPSGTSYEQYF. The CDR3 DNA sequence: TGCGCCAGCAGGCCTCCTAGCGGGACCTCCTACGAGCAGTACTTC.

V and J are TRBV10-3 and TRBJ2-3; D uncertain. Trimming removed 5 bases from V and 1 base from J, with 10 bases in between. Germline V gene sequence: CDR1 ENHRY, CDR2 SYGVKD. The CDR3 covers 14 residues. CDR3 sequence: CAISRQERTDTQYF. CDR3 DNA sequence: TGTGCCATCAGTAGGCAGGAACGCACAGATACGCAGTATTTT.

This clonotype was picked up a small number of times. V is TRBV28 and J is TRBJ1-2; no clear D. Deletions cut 3 bases from V and 0 bases from J, with 14 bases between. The germline V gene encodes CDR1 MDHEN and CDR2 SYDVKM. The CDR3 runs 16 residues. CDR3 in amino acids: CASSFPRLQANYGYTF. CDR3 nucleotide sequence: TGTGCCAGCAGTTTCCCCCGACTGCAAGCTAACTATGGCTACACCTTC.

The chain carries TRBV15 and TRBJ2-1, with TRBD2 identical over 9 bases. V trimming: 0 bases; J trimming: 15 bases; junction bases outside the gene matches: 18. Per germline, CDR1 LNHNV and CDR2 YYDKDF (reference sequence). The CDR3 sequence is 17 residues long. The CDR3 reads CATSRDSTSGPPRGRFF. In nucleotides, the CDR3 is TGTGCCACCAGCAGAGATAGTACTAGCGGGCCACCCCGGGGACGGTTCTTC.

This sequence joins TRBV5-1 and TRBJ2-5; a possible D gene is TRBD1 (5 bases). V lost 0 bases and J lost 7, with 16 bases in between. This CDR3 is built from 15 residues. The V gene's germline CDR1 is SGHRS and CDR2 YFSETQ. The chain's CDR3 is CASSLVLARQGTQYF. The DNA for the CDR3 is TGCGCCAGCAGCTTGGTCTTGGCGCGTCAGGGGACCCAGTACTTC. Full variable domain (outside the CDR3, taken from reference TRBV5-1 and TRBJ2-5): KAGVTQTPRYLIKTRGQQVTLSCSPISGHRSVSWYQQTPGQGLQFLFEYFSETQRNKGNFPGRFSGRQFSNSRSEMNVSTLELGDSALYLCASSLVLARQGTQYFGPGTRLLVL.

This chain joins TRBV20-1 and TRBJ2-1; TRBD2 aligns across 7 bases. The CDR3 loop spans 14 amino acids. Trimming cost V 2 bases and J 4 bases; bases outside gene matches: 5. Germline V gives CDR1 DFQATT, CDR2 SNEGSKA (reference sequence). The chain's CDR3 is CSARLGGDYNEQFF. Here the CDR3 DNA reads TGCAGTGCTAGACTGGGGGGGGATTACAATGAGCAGTTCTTC.

This clonotype has more than one count but fewer than ten. The rearrangement links TRBV20-1 to TRBJ1-1; tentatively, D is TRBD1 (6 bases). Trimming removed 5 bases from V and 6 bases from J, with 19 bases in between. The CDR3 runs to 14 residues. Germline CDR1 DFQATT, CDR2 SNEGSKA (reference sequence). Here the CDR3 reads CSALPRGARAEAFF. Here the CDR3 DNA reads TGCAGTGCTCTACCCCGGGGGGCGCGTGCTGAAGCTTTCTTT.

This clonotype has just a few counts. The chain couples TRBV20-1 to TRBJ2-1, with 14 bases fitting TRBD2. Germline V CDR1 and CDR2: DFQATT, SNEGSKA (reference sequence). V gave up 6 bases and J gave up 8 bases; unmatched junction bases: 6. The CDR3 loop spans 14 amino acids. For the CDR3, the DNA is TGCAGTGCAACGACTAGCGGGGGGGCCGATGAGCAGTTCTTC. It encodes CSATTSGGADEQFF.

There are a few counts of this clonotype. The rearrangement links TRBV5-1 to TRBJ2-2; TRBD1 matches 8 bases. The V gene's germline CDR1 is SGHRS and CDR2 YFSETQ. The ends lost 7 bases at V and 1 base at J; junction bases unmatched: 6. This CDR3 spans 15 amino acids. The CDR3 nucleotides read TGCGCCAGCGCCTGGGGGACAGGGAACACCGGGGAGCTGTTTTTT. Amino acid sequence: CASAWGTGNTGELFF.

The chain links TRBV9 to TRBJ2-4, with D perhaps being TRBD1 or TRBD2 (5 bases each). The CDR3 covers 14 residues. Germline assignment: CDR1 SGDLS and CDR2 YYNGEE. V lost 0 bases and J lost 1, with 5 bases in between. CDR3 bases: TGTGCCAGCAGCGTAGGGGGGGCCAAAAACATTCAGTACTTC. This translates into CASSVGGAKNIQYF.

Concerning this clonotype itself: With a much larger clone just one base away, this may be a read error. The rearrangement joins TRBV4-3 to TRBJ2-1; D is unclear. CDR1 LGHNA and CDR2 YSLEER come from the germline V gene. The V gene lost 1 base and the J gene lost 0 bases, with 7 bases spanning the gap. This CDR3 region has 15 residues. DNA of the CDR3: TGCGCCAGCAGCCAAGCGGTGAGCTCCTACAATGAGCAGTTCTTC. Its translation: CASSQAVSSYNEQFF.

V and J are TRBV7-2 and TRBJ2-3; TRBD2 aligns across 8 bases. Germline V CDR1 and CDR2: SGHTA, FQGNSA. V shed 7 bases, J shed 0 bases, and the junction held 6 bases outside the gene matches. This CDR3 has 15 amino acids. The CDR3 DNA sequence: TGTGCCAGCACCCCGGGGGGGATGAGCACAGATACGCAGTATTTT. Translating it yields CASTPGGMSTDTQYF. The full variable domain, its missing parts supplied by reference TRBV7-2 and TRBJ2-3, is GAGVSQSPSNKVTEKGKDVELRCDPISGHTALYWYRQSLGQGLEFLIYFQGNSAPDKSGLPSDRFSAERTGGSVSTLTIQRTQQEDSAVYLCASTPGGMSTDTQYFGPGTRLTVL.

There are a few counts of this clonotype. This CDR3 reads CSARDRVYEQYF. The CDR3 DNA reads as TGCAGTGCTAGGGACAGAGTCTACGAGCAGTACTTC. The chain joins TRBV20-1 to TRBJ2-7, with D perhaps matching TRBD1 (6 bases). V shed 3 bases and J shed 3 bases, with 9 bases lying between them. The CDR3 length is 12 residues. Germline V gene sequence: CDR1 DFQATT, CDR2 SNEGSKA (reference sequence).

The V and J genes are TRBV20-1 and TRBJ2-2; D is possibly TRBD2 (5 bases). Trimming cost V 3 bases and J 3 bases, with 14 bases left between them. The CDR3 is 15 residues long. From germline, CDR1 is DFQATT and CDR2 SNEGSKA (reference sequence). CDR3 sequence reads: CSASRSTSDTGELFF. The CDR3 DNA reads as TGCAGTGCTAGTAGGTCCACTAGTGACACCGGGGAGCTGTTTTTT.

The V gene is TRBV20-1, the J gene TRBJ2-1; 13 nucleotides match TRBD2. Germline V CDR1 and CDR2: DFQATT, SNEGSKA (reference sequence). V shed 1 base and J 8 bases; nucleotides not matched to a gene: 11. The CDR3 has 17 residues. The CDR3 DNA follows: TGCAGTGCTAGAGCTCAACCGGGACTAGCGGGGTTGGATGAGCAGTTCTTC. This encodes CSARAQPGLAGLDEQFF.

This clonotype was seen only a few times. This chain links TRBV7-2 with TRBJ2-2; the D is unclear. The CDR3 is 14 residues long. Deletions cut 1 base from V and 5 bases from J, with 8 bases between. Germline-derived CDR1 and CDR2 are SGHTA and FQGNSA. In nucleotides, the CDR3 is TGTGCCAGCAGCTTAGGACACTTTACCGGGGAGCTGTTTTTT. This codes for CASSLGHFTGELFF.

In its sample, this clonotype was seen a few times. CDR3 residues: CASSLVLDSSYEQYF. The CDR3 DNA reads TGCGCCAGCAGCTTGGTGCTAGACAGTTCCTACGAGCAGTACTTC. The rearrangement joins TRBV5-1 to TRBJ2-7; TRBD1 might be the D (5 bases). This CDR3 has 15 residues. Germline values: CDR1 SGHRS, CDR2 YFSETQ. Trimming left V 0 bases short and J 1 base short, with 11 bases between.

There are a few counts of this clonotype. The chain recombines TRBV5-1 with TRBJ2-1; D uncertain. Deletions cut 5 bases from V and 10 bases from J, with 10 bases between. Germline V gene lookup returns CDR1 SGHRS and CDR2 YFSETQ. The CDR3 is made up of 11 amino acids. The CDR3 region has the DNA TGCGCCAGCAGAGCAGCAGGAGAGCAGTTCTTC. It specifies CASRAAGEQFF. The whole variable domain, remainder taken from reference TRBV5-1 and TRBJ2-1, is KAGVTQTPRYLIKTRGQQVTLSCSPISGHRSVSWYQQTPGQGLQFLFEYFSETQRNKGNFPGRFSGRQFSNSRSEMNVSTLELGDSALYLCASRAAGEQFFGPGTRLTVL.

The chain combines TRBV9 with TRBJ1-2; D is unresolved. Trimming took off 1 base at V and 0 bases at J, with 13 bases between the two ends. Germline V gives CDR1 SGDLS, CDR2 YYNGEE. The CDR3 has 16 amino acids. CDR3 region: CASSVSSPRANYGYTF. The CDR3 DNA reads TGTGCCAGCAGCGTATCCTCACCACGGGCTAACTATGGCTACACCTTC.

This chain connects TRBV5-1 to TRBJ2-1, with D possibly called TRBD1 or TRBD2 (5 bases each). Per the germline V gene, CDR1 is SGHRS and CDR2 is YFSETQ. The CDR3 has 16 residues. The V and J ends lost 4 bases and 3 bases respectively, with 17 bases between them. In DNA form, the CDR3 reads TGCGCCAGCAGCCCCCGGAAGAGGGACGGCTACAATGAGCAGTTCTTC. This gives the protein CASSPRKRDGYNEQFF.

The table lists this clonotype with a few counts. The chain links TRBV7-2 to TRBJ2-3, with D possibly being TRBD1 (6 bases). CDR1 and CDR2 from the germline V gene are SGHTA and FQGNSA. This CDR3 comprises 13 residues. V gave up 5 bases and J gave up 9 bases, with 15 bases separating them. DNA of the CDR3: TGTGCCAGCAGCGGGACACTCGGGCCAACGCAGTATTTT. Amino acid sequence: CASSGTLGPTQYF.

The V and J genes are TRBV5-1 and TRBJ1-5, with 7 bases lining up with TRBD1. Germline V gene data show CDR1 as SGHRS and CDR2 as YFSETQ. V gave up 4 bases and J gave up 5 bases; unmatched junction bases: 9. This CDR3 comprises 15 residues. CDR3 DNA: TGCGCCAGCAGCCCCGGGGACAGCAGTTATCAGCCCCAGCATTTT. This gives the protein CASSPGDSSYQPQHF.

This clonotype turned up a few times. V and J are TRBV27 and TRBJ2-7; D remains ambiguous. V was pared by 4 bases and J by 3 bases, with 13 bases between. The CDR3 sequence is 14 residues long. Germline V gene sequence: CDR1 MNHEY, CDR2 SMNVEV (reference sequence). The CDR3 region is CASSSPGLDYEQYF. The CDR3 bases are TGTGCCAGCAGTTCCCCGGGTCTTGACTACGAGCAGTACTTC.

This clonotype came up a few times. The rearrangement uses TRBV3-1 and TRBJ2-1; D is unresolved. The CDR3 has 14 amino acids. The V gene lost 1 base and the J gene lost 9 bases, with 13 bases spanning the gap. CDR1 is LGHDT, CDR2 YNNKEL, per germline (reference sequence). The CDR3 reads CASSQGAAKSEQFF. In DNA, the CDR3 is TGTGCCAGCAGCCAAGGGGCGGCCAAGAGTGAGCAGTTCTTC.

This clonotype was seen a handful of times. The genes are TRBV6-1 and TRBJ2-7; 7 nucleotides align to TRBD1. CDR1 and CDR2 (germline): MNHNS, SASEGT. J was trimmed by 3 bases and V by 6 bases; bases with no gene match: 5. The CDR3 covers 13 residues. This chain's CDR3 is CASSRDSLYEQYF. The CDR3 nucleotides are TGTGCCAGCAGCAGGGACAGTCTCTACGAGCAGTACTTC.

This clonotype was counted between two and nine times. This chain connects TRBV7-8 to TRBJ2-1; 8 bases are shared with TRBD1. With V trimmed by 4 bases and J by 7 bases, 6 bases remained unmatched. The CDR3 has 14 amino acids. The germline V gene encodes CDR1 SGHVS and CDR2 FQNEAQ. CDR3 DNA sequence: TGTGCCAGCAGCTCCCGGGACAGGTGGAATGAGCAGTTCTTC. Its translation: CASSSRDRWNEQFF.

Many counts were recorded for this clonotype. A junction end diverges from the germline sequence, so it may reflect a read error. The CDR3 loop is CASSLASGSTDTQYF. In nucleotides, the CDR3 is TGTGCCAGCAGTTTGGCTAGCGGGAGTACAGATACGCAGTATTTT. The chain employs TRBV5-1 and TRBJ2-3, with TRBD2 matching 10 bases. The CDR3 totals 15 residues. Germline loops: CDR1 SGHRS, CDR2 YFSETQ. The full variable domain, rest sourced from reference TRBV5-1 and TRBJ2-3, is KAGVTQTPRYLIKTRGQQVTLSCSPISGHRSVSWYQQTPGQGLQFLFEYFSETQRNKGNFPGRFSGRQFSNSRSEMNVSTLELGDSALYLCASSLASGSTDTQYFGPGTRLTVL.

The sample holds many counts of this clonotype. The chain combines TRBV29-1 with TRBJ2-1; TRBD2 might be the D (6 bases). V was cut by 6 bases and J by 0 bases, with 9 bases left in between. The CDR3 is made up of 13 amino acids. Germline values: CDR1 SQVTM, CDR2 ANQGSEA. This CDR3 reads CSVPGSSYNEQFF. CDR3 DNA sequence: TGCAGCGTACCCGGGAGCTCCTACAATGAGCAGTTCTTC.